This TCR beta chain was obtained from a study of blood T cell repertoires in COVID-19. Overall study context: The origin of the acute and convalescent COVID-19 samples was the United States, Italy and Spain. In each case, the material was cDNA or gDNA derived from T cells, B-cell-depleted T cells, or PBMCs.

Per the original methods: By means of reference gene primer amplification, nucleated cell counts were estimated. Sequenced by immunoSEQ multiplex PCR; TCRdb stores in-frame clones only, minus some. The DNA gave D and trimming, while V, J and clone size come from that table. In the table there are about 300,000 clones, about 87% of which are singletons. There are 15 residues in the CDR3. The junction had 5 bases not matched to a gene; V was cut back by 6 bases and J by 2 bases. CDR1 is MNHEY and CDR2 is SVGAGI in the germline V gene. The sequenced sample was peripheral blood. The chain has TRBV6-5 and TRBJ1-3; TRBD1 matches at 9 bases. This receptor was identified in a man in his sixties or seventies with acute or convalescent COVID-19. CDR3 protein: CASRGQGTAGNTIYF. The CDR3, as DNA: TGTGCCAGCAGGGGACAGGGAACTGCTGGAAACACCATATATTTT.